The 19 T cell receptor beta chains given below trace back to one sample, sequenced in a study of T cells in Graves' hyperthyroidism and ophthalmopathy. The investigators amplified TCR beta CDR3 regions from RNA transcripts. Initially, a first-round RT-PCR of the TCR CDR3 employed the HTBI primer set. TCRdb recomputed calls from the multiplex PCR reads with MiXCR, one row per CDR3 protein. The sample lists hundreds of thousands of distinct CDR3 sequences, approximately 44% occurring once. Sequencing was carried out using peripheral blood or thyroid tissue (not recorded which). Receptors originate from a woman under 30 with Graves' hyperthyroidism.

The rearrangement links TRBV2 to TRBJ2-2, with 9 nucleotides matching TRBD1. The germline V gene has CDR1 SNHLY and CDR2 FYNNEI. The trim removed 7 bases at V and 0 bases at J, leaving 6 bases unmatched. The CDR3 is 16 amino acids. The CDR3 DNA sequence: TGTGCCAGCACGGGACAGGGCCCAACGAACACCGGGGAGCTGTTTTTT. Its protein is CASTGQGPTNTGELFF. Filled out from reference TRBV2 and TRBJ2-2, the complete variable domain reads EPEVTQTPSHQVTQMGQEVILRCVPISNHLYFYWYRQILGQKVEFLVSFYNNEISEKSEIFDDQFSVERPDGSNFTLKIRSTKLEDSAMYFCASTGQGPTNTGELFFGEGSRLTVL.

This clonotype was recorded at least ten times. This chain links TRBV7-8 with TRBJ2-7; D remains unclear. Trimming stripped 1 base from V and 2 bases from J, with 12 bases between. This CDR3 spans 15 amino acids. Germline CDR1 and CDR2: SGHVS and FQNEAQ. In nucleotides, the CDR3 is TGTGCCAGCAGCTTAGGGCAGGTGATAACCTACGAGCAGTACTTC. Translating it yields CASSLGQVITYEQYF.

This clonotype was seen ten or more times. The rearrangement joins TRBV29-1 to TRBJ1-4; D remains unclear. Germline V lookup: CDR1 SQVTM, CDR2 ANQGSEA. The CDR3 has 13 amino acids. The V end lost 4 bases, the J end lost 0 bases, and 6 bases lay between the germline ends. Here the CDR3 reads CSVAAATNEKLFF. The CDR3 nucleotides are TGCAGCGTTGCCGCAGCAACTAATGAAAAACTGTTTTTT.

The sample holds a few counts of this clonotype. The CDR3 spells CASSLKAATNEKLFF. Written as DNA, the CDR3 is TGTGCCAGCAGCTTGAAGGCAGCAACTAATGAAAAACTGTTTTTT. The V call is TRBV5-6, the J call TRBJ1-4; D not resolved. V was shortened by 1 base and J by 0 bases, with 7 bases between the two germline ends. The germline CDR1 and CDR2 sequences are SGHDT and YYEEEE. CDR3 length: 15 residues.

The chain couples TRBV20-1 to TRBJ1-1; D might be TRBD1 (5 bases). The germline CDR1 and CDR2 sequences are DFQATT and SNEGSKA (reference sequence). The V and J ends lost 5 bases and 8 bases respectively, with 9 bases between them. The CDR3 consists of 10 residues. The CDR3 here is CSAGGREAFF. The CDR3 DNA reads as TGCAGTGCTGGGGGACGGGAAGCTTTCTTT.

This clonotype was counted at least ten times. CDR3 residues: CASSMTDNSPLHF. In nucleotides, the CDR3 is TGTGCCAGCAGCATGACAGATAATTCACCCCTCCACTTT. V usage is TRBV7-3 and J usage is TRBJ1-6; D perhaps matches TRBD1 (5 bases). Between the trimmed V and J ends, which lost 5 bases and 5 bases, there was a span of 7 bases. The germline V gene encodes CDR1 SGHTA and CDR2 FQGTGA. CDR3 length equals 13 residues.

The gene calls are TRBV2 and TRBJ2-7; D unclear. The CDR3 consists of 14 residues. Between the trimmed V and J ends, which lost 6 bases and 3 bases, there was a span of 15 bases. The germline V gene has CDR1 SNHLY and CDR2 FYNNEI. CDR3: CASRHDPTVYEQYF. CDR3 sequence (DNA): TGTGCCAGCAGGCACGACCCGACGGTCTACGAGCAGTACTTC.

This clonotype was recorded many times. The chain recombines TRBV19 with TRBJ2-6, with D perhaps matching TRBD1 (5 bases). CDR1 is LNHDA, CDR2 SQIVND, per germline (reference sequence). This CDR3 spans 15 amino acids. V lost 3 bases and J lost 4, with 10 bases in between. The CDR3 spells CASSIVGPGANVLTF. The CDR3 nucleotides read TGTGCCAGTAGTATCGTGGGGCCCGGGGCCAACGTCCTGACTTTC.

This clonotype turned up a few times. The J gene is TRBJ1-3, the V gene TRBV11-3; 8 nucleotides align to TRBD1. The V gene's germline CDR1 is SGHNT and CDR2 YENEEA. This CDR3 region has 15 residues. The V gene end was trimmed by 3 bases and the J gene end by 2 bases; junction bases not matched to a gene: 3. The chain's CDR3 is CASSLTGVAGNTIYF. The CDR3 bases are TGTGCCAGCAGCTTGACAGGGGTAGCTGGAAACACCATATATTTT.

This clonotype was found once. The V gene is TRBV24-1, the J gene TRBJ2-2; no definite D call. V was cut by 5 bases and J by 1 base, with 7 bases left in between. The germline gives CDR1 KGHDR, CDR2 SFDVKD. The CDR3 loop spans 14 amino acids. CDR3 coding DNA: TGTGCCACCAGTGTGGGGTGGAACACCGGGGAGCTGTTTTTT. It encodes CATSVGWNTGELFF.

This clonotype was seen repeatedly, ten times or more. The gene calls are TRBV6-5 and TRBJ1-1; D gene unclear. V shed 3 bases and J shed 1 base, with 6 bases lying between them. This CDR3 comprises 13 residues. From germline, CDR1 is MNHEY and CDR2 SVGAGI. The DNA for the CDR3 is TGTGCCAGCAGTTATGCAGGGAACACTGAAGCTTTCTTT. Protein sequence: CASSYAGNTEAFF.

Many counts were recorded for this clonotype. The V call is TRBV7-3, the J call TRBJ1-2; TRBD1 matches at 7 bases. This CDR3 spans 14 amino acids. V lost 5 bases, J lost 3 bases, and 6 bases stayed unmatched. Germline V gives CDR1 SGHTA, CDR2 FQGTGA. Here the CDR3 reads CASSLIGQDYGYTF. The CDR3 coding sequence is TGTGCCAGCAGCCTAATAGGACAGGACTATGGCTACACCTTC.

This clonotype was observed a few times. The rearrangement joins TRBV7-2 to TRBJ2-2; D gene ambiguous. Germline lookup yields CDR1 SGHTA and CDR2 FQGNSA. The CDR3 is 15 amino acids. V was shortened by 3 bases and J by 0 bases, with 8 bases between the two germline ends. The CDR3 reads CASSFRTPNTGELFF. The CDR3 DNA follows: TGTGCCAGCAGCTTTCGGACCCCGAACACCGGGGAGCTGTTTTTT.

V usage is TRBV7-8 and J usage is TRBJ2-2; D not resolved. CDR1 and CDR2 from the germline V gene are SGHVS and FQNEAQ. With 9 bases removed from V and 3 bases from J, the gap between germline ends came to 20 bases. The CDR3 contains 16 residues. The chain's CDR3 is CASSMSLPLDTGELFF. The CDR3 bases are TGTGCCAGTAGTATGTCGCTCCCGTTGGACACCGGGGAGCTGTTTTTT. The full variable domain, with the rest looked up from reference TRBV7-8 and TRBJ2-2, is GAGVSQSPRYKVAKRGQDVALRCDPISGHVSLFWYQQALGQGPEFLTYFQNEAQLDKSGLPSDRFFAERPEGSVSTLKIQRTQQEDSAVYLCASSMSLPLDTGELFFGEGSRLTVL.

J is TRBJ1-1 and V is TRBV5-1; the D is unclear. The V and J ends lost 0 bases and 1 base respectively, with 7 bases between them. There are 14 residues in the CDR3. CDR1 is SGHRS and CDR2 is YFSETQ in the germline V gene. The CDR3 DNA follows: TGCGCCAGCAGCTTGGCCCCGAGGAACACTGAAGCTTTCTTT. Protein: CASSLAPRNTEAFF.

The chain carries TRBV29-1 and TRBJ2-5; 8 bases align to TRBD2. V shed 8 bases and J 5 bases; nucleotides not matched to a gene: 10. The germline gives CDR1 SQVTM, CDR2 ANQGSEA. There are 13 residues in the CDR3. The CDR3 protein is CSRMGGRSETQYF. The CDR3, as DNA: TGCAGCAGAATGGGCGGGAGGTCCGAGACCCAGTACTTC.

This chain links TRBV25-1 with TRBJ1-2, with 8 nucleotides matching TRBD1. There are 12 residues in the CDR3. CDR1 is MGHDK, CDR2 SYGVNS, per germline. V lost 10 bases to trimming and J lost 5 bases; unmatched junction nucleotides: 6. CDR3 sequence: CAIQDRDYGYTF. In DNA form, the CDR3 reads TGTGCCATCCAGGACAGGGATTATGGCTACACCTTC.

Turning to this clonotype: Without the conserved terminal phenylalanine or tryptophan, this CDR3 likely stems from a read error. V is TRBV7-2 and J is TRBJ1-1; no clear D. Germline CDR1 is SGHTA and CDR2 is FQGNSA. There are 14 residues in the CDR3. Trimming pared 2 bases from V and 1 base from J, leaving 8 bases between. The CDR3 DNA is TGTGCCAGCAGCTTACGCGAGGCGAACACTGAAGCTTTCCTT. It encodes CASSLREANTEAFL.

About this clonotype itself: Relative to the germline gene, one junction end is altered; a read error may explain this. DNA for the CDR3: TGCGCCAGCAGCCAACAAGACAGGGGCAGGCATGGCTACACCTTC. This encodes CASSQQDRGRHGYTF. The chain has TRBV7-9 and TRBJ1-2; 8 bases match TRBD1. The CDR3 totals 15 residues. Germline loops: CDR1 SEHNR, CDR2 FQNEAQ (reference sequence).